This T cell receptor (beta chain) was sequenced for a study of response to subunit inactivated influenza vaccine (dated by TCRdb to the late 2010s). As for the study more broadly: To follow how T cells responded to a trivalent subunit inactivated influenza vaccine, the researchers relied on deep quantitative profiling of the T cell receptor repertoire.

The paper as a whole reports these results and caveats: It was suggested by the authors that each seasonal influenza vaccination may recruit only a limited number of new T cells.

CDR1 and CDR2 are read off the germline V gene as SGHAT and FQNNGV. The CDR3 goes from the cysteine to the phenylalanine over 11 residues. Kept here is only the CDR3 DNA, which spans 33 bases and is read in frame from base 1. V is clipped by 6 bases and J by 5 bases, and the sequence between their germline boundaries is 8 bases long. About this clonotype: No cognate antigen has been identified for it. The input lacks base qualities; no much larger clone sits a single base away.

Libraries came from RT-PCR. The listed sequencing device is Illumina HiSeq 2500. Clones were called with MiXCR by TCRdb after fastp trimmed the public reads at Q25, and only in-frame beta chains were retained. Each record represents a unique CDR3 protein, reported with the most common genes and DNA among its rows. The sample includes about 540,000 distinct CDR3 sequences, with approximately 20% observed a single time. The top ten hold 2.5% to 3.5% of the sample. This sample was shared with a second study, whose subject was T cells expressing NK-cell markers. As the second study states: TCR beta cDNA libraries were prepared using 5'RACE template switching, which introduced a universal primer site and unique molecular identifiers. In sorted CD3+CD56+NKG2C+, CD3+CD56+NKG2C- and CD3+CD56-NKG2C+ T-cell subsets from several donors, TCR beta-chain repertoires were profiled. Among the eight sequenced donors, seven were HCMV-seropositive and one was HCMV-seronegative. To restrict sorting to alphabetaTCR-expressing T cells, an anti-gammadeltaTCR antibody was added in several experiments. In a handful of donors, the dominant CD3+CD56+NKG2C+ clonotypes ranked among the top 10 CD8+ clonotypes, making up about 1.0-8% of CD8+ T cells. Those dominant clonotypes were again the most abundant among CD3+CD56-NKG2C+ cells in a handful of donors, at about 25-65%. Whether the expanded NKG2C-expressing T cell clones were specific for HCMV antigens was left unclear. The eight sequenced donors were randomly selected healthy volunteers, three men and five women. To determine HCMV serostatus, a commercial ELISA kit was used to detect HCMV-specific IgG in serum. Ficoll density gradient centrifugation was used to isolate peripheral blood mononuclear cells from blood. Magnetic immunoseparation with Miltenyi isolation kits was used to isolate CD4+ and CD8+ T cells from PBMC. cDNA synthesis was primed from the TCR beta constant segment and was followed by two successive PCR amplification steps. Illumina HiSeq 2000/2500, MiSeq or NextSeq was used to sequence libraries as 2 x 150 bp reads. MIGEC handled demultiplexing of the reads and grouping by UMI, while MiTCR was used to assemble and quantify clonotypes. To exclude erroneous sequences, any TCR cDNA sequence not supported by at least two reads was discarded. The tcR package was used for downstream repertoire analysis, and clonotypes were matched between fractions using CDR3 nucleotide sequence together with V segment. VDJmatch was used to annotate antigen specificity against VDJdb, with one amino acid substitution in CDR3 permitted.

The sequence was obtained from a man aged 50 to 59 who received an inactivated influenza vaccine. Donor details come from another sample of the same person, matched by shared clones. Sequences were derived from CD4+ T cells sorted from PBMCs, sampled 11 to 12 days after vaccination. The chain was built from TRBV11-2 and TRBJ2-7, with an unclear D gene assignment. The nucleotides read TGTGCCAGCAGAACCGGCCACGAGCAGTACTTC. Translated, this is CASRTGHEQYF.